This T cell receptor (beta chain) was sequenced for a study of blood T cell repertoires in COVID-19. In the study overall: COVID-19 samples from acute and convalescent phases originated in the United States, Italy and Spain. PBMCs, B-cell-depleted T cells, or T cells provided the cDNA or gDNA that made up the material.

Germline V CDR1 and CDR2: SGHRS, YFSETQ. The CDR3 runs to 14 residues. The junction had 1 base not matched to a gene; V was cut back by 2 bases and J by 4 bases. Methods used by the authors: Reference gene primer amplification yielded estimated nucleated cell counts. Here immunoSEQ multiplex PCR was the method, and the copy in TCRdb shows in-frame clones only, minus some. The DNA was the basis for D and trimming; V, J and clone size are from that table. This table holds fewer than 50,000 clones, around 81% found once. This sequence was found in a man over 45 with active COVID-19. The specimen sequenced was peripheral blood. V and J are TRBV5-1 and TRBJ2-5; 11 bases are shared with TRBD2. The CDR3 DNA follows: TGCGCCAGCAGCTTCGGGACTAGCGGAGAGACCCAGTACTTC. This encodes CASSFGTSGETQYF.